Listed below are T cell receptor beta chains from one sample, sequenced in a study of blood T cells in healthy people across ages. TCRdb reprocessed the 5' RACE reads via MiXCR and lists one record per CDR3 protein. Among roughly 570,000 distinct CDR3 sequences listed, roughly 29% were seen once. Source material: blood. These receptors were collected from a woman in her sixties or seventies in good health. The conserved cysteine and the conserved F or W are not part of the CDR3 here.

J gene,V gene,CDR3 protein
TRBJ1-4,TRBV19,ASSDGPGRANEKLF
-,TRBV5-1,ASSVRSGGLNEQF
TRBJ1-5,TRBV19,ASSNQGDQPQH
TRBJ1-2,TRBV7-2,ASSNLQGQDNYSYT
TRBJ1-1,TRBV12-3/TRBV12-4,ASSLALGVIYQPVVEAF
TRBJ1-1,TRBV4-3,ASSQDDRRNTEAF
TRBJ2-7,TRBV5-1,ASSLGQPGDEQY
TRBJ2-1,TRBV24-1,ATRLAPNHEQF
TRBJ1-2,TRBV12-3/TRBV12-4,ASRADPGRAINYGYT
TRBJ2-4,TRBV4-1,ASSQVHRAKNIQY
TRBJ2-5,TRBV5-6,ASSLLASETQY
TRBJ1-1,TRBV4-1,ASSQVSPLNTEAF
TRBJ1-2,TRBV5-1,ASSLGGAPEYYGYT
TRBJ2-3,TRBV20-1,SAQGQGGDTQY
TRBJ2-1,TRBV9,ASSVKPSSYNEQF
TRBJ1-3,TRBV4-2,ATGGGTGPGNTIY
TRBJ2-1,TRBV5-1,ASSLGGRGLAGSYNEQF
TRBJ1-2,TRBV15,ATSSRILENWSGYT
TRBJ1-2,TRBV7-2,ASSPTSDTIYGYT
TRBJ2-7,TRBV20-1,SARALGQGAGEQY
TRBJ2-1,TRBV6-5,ASSYSPRFEQF
TRBJ2-5,TRBV2,ASSDGRSVETQY
TRBJ2-1,TRBV9,ASSVGGQNNEQF
TRBJ1-2,TRBV3-1,ASSPGLSHGYT
-,TRBV20-1,SAETGVGYEQY
TRBJ2-1,TRBV28,ASSPSGGALYNEQF
TRBJ2-1,TRBV14,ASSQGPGSVSYNEQF
TRBJ1-1,TRBV7-2,ASSARRGNTEAF
TRBJ1-1,TRBV24-1,ATSDLRNGNTEAF
TRBJ1-1,TRBV12-3/TRBV12-4,ASSPGQSKAEAF
TRBJ2-6,TRBV7-2,ASSRPPGTGANVLT
TRBJ1-2,TRBV7-2,ASRLNNYGYT
TRBJ2-3,TRBV5-1,ASSLQGVQDTQY
TRBJ2-3,TRBV20-1,SARDPAASTDTQY
TRBJ2-3,TRBV11-2,ASRLGADTQY
TRBJ1-3,TRBV10-3,AIRGDLSGNTIY
TRBJ2-7,TRBV6-6,ASSYSSQGALHEQY
TRBJ2-2,TRBV7-8,ASSLAWDSRGTGELF
TRBJ2-7,TRBV6-2/TRBV6-3,ASRFGTSSY
TRBJ2-1,TRBV5-6,ASSLRASGGFDEQF
TRBJ1-3,TRBV10-3,AIAPGQGAFGGNTIY
TRBJ2-7,TRBV11-2,ASSLGLTYQNEQY
TRBJ2-6,TRBV11-2,ASSSRAGANVLT
TRBJ1-2,TRBV10-3,AITGQGQIDGYT
-,TRBV30,AWSMAGGLDEQF
TRBJ1-3,TRBV9,ASSAVPGNTIY
TRBJ2-5,TRBV5-1,ASSTDGLRGTQY
TRBJ1-2,TRBV10-3,AIAKGQGMNGYT